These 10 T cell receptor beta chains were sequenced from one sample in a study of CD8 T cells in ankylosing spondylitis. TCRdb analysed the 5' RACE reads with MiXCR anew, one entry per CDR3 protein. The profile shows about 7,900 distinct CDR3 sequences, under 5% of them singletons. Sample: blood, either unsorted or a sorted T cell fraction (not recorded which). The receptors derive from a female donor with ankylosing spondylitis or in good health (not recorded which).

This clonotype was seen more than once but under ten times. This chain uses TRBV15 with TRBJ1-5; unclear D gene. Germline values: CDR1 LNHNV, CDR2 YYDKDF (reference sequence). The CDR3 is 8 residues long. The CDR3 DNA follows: TGTAGCAATCAGCCCCAGCATTTT. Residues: CSNQPQHF.

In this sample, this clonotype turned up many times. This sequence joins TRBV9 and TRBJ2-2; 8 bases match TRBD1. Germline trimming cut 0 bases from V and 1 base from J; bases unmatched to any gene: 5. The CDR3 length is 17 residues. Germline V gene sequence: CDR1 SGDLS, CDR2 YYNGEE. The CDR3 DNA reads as TGTGCCAGCAGCGTAGGTTTCGGGACAGGGAACACCGGGGAGCTGTTTTTT. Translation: CASSVGFGTGNTGELFF.

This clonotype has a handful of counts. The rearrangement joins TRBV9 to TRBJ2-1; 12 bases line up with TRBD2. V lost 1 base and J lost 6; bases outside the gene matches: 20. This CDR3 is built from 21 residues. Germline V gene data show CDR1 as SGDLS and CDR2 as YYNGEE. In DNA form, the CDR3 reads TGTGCCAGCAGCGTAAGTTCATACCTTACACCGGGACTAGCGGGCCTCAATGAGCAGTTCTTC. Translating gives CASSVSSYLTPGLAGLNEQFF.

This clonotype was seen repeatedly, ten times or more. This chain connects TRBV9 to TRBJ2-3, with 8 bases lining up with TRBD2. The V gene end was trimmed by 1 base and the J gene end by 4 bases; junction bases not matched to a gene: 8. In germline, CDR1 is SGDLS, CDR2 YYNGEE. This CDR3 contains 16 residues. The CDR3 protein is CASSVFGERGSDTQYF. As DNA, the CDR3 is TGTGCCAGCAGCGTATTCGGTGAGCGGGGGTCAGATACGCAGTATTTT.

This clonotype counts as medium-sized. The CDR3 DNA reads TGTGCCAGCAGCGGGGGCCCAGCCAACACCGGGGAGCTGTTTTTT. It translates to CASSGGPANTGELFF. This chain joins TRBV9 and TRBJ2-2; D is perhaps TRBD1 (5 bases). Looked up from germline, CDR1 is SGDLS and CDR2 is YYNGEE. The CDR3 sequence is 15 residues long. V shed 3 bases and J shed 2 bases, with 11 bases lying between them.

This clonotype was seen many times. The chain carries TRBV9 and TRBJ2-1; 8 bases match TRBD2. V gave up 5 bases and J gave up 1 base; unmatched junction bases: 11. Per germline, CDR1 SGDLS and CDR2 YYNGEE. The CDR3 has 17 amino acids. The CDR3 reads CASSPEVAGTSYNEQFF. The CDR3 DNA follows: TGTGCCAGCAGTCCAGAGGTAGCGGGGACTTCCTACAATGAGCAGTTCTTC. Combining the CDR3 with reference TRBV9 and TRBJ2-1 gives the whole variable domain DSGVTQTPKHLITATGQRVTLRCSPRSGDLSVYWYQQSLDQGLQFLIQYYNGEERAKGNILERFSAQQFPDLHSELNLSSLELGDSALYFCASSPEVAGTSYNEQFFGPGTRLTVL.

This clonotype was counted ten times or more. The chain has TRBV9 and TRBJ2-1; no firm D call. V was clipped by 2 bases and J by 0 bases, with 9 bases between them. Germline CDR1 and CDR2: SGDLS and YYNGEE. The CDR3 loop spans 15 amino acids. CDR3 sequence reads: CASSVTPSSYNEQFF. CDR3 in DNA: TGTGCCAGCAGCGTGACTCCTAGCTCCTACAATGAGCAGTTCTTC. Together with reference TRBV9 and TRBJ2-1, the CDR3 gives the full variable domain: DSGVTQTPKHLITATGQRVTLRCSPRSGDLSVYWYQQSLDQGLQFLIQYYNGEERAKGNILERFSAQQFPDLHSELNLSSLELGDSALYFCASSVTPSSYNEQFFGPGTRLTVL.

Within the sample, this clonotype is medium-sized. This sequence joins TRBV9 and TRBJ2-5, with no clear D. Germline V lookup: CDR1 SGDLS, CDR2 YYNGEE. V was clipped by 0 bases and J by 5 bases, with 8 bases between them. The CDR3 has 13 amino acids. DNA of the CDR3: TGTGCCAGCAGCGTAGGTGGTAAGGAGACCCAGTACTTC. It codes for CASSVGGKETQYF.

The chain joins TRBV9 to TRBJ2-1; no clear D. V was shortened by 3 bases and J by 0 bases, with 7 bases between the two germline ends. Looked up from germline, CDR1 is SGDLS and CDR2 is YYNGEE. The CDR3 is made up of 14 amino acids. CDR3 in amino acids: CASSAWDSYNEQFF. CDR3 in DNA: TGTGCCAGCAGCGCATGGGACTCCTACAATGAGCAGTTCTTC.

The CDR3 loop reads CASSPYMGDTEAFF. In nucleotides, the CDR3 is TGTGCCAGCAGCCCCTATATGGGGGACACTGAAGCTTTCTTT. The chain joins TRBV9 to TRBJ1-1, with D maybe TRBD1 (5 bases). Germline lookup yields CDR1 SGDLS and CDR2 YYNGEE. V was clipped by 4 bases and J by 3 bases, with 13 bases between them. CDR3 length: 14 residues.